Shown below are 16 T cell receptor beta chains from a single sample sequenced in a study of T cell repertoires in cytomegalovirus infection. Their recognized antigens are unknown. TCRdb independently ran MiXCR on the reads; one entry per CDR3 protein. This sample has roughly 700,000 distinct CDR3 sequences, with 33% found just once. Sample: cultured PBMCs, taken from culture after CMV antigen stimulation. These receptors came from a human donor in good health (CMV status not recorded). Some clones in this sample may be carry-over from other donors' samples.

This clonotype was found many times. V is TRBV7-9 and J is TRBJ1-1; maybe TRBD1 (5 bases). The germline gives CDR1 SEHNR, CDR2 FQNEAQ (reference sequence). This CDR3 is built from 13 residues. V was pared by 4 bases and J by 4 bases, with 10 bases between. Here the CDR3 reads CASSSQGGTEAFF. DNA of the CDR3: TGTGCCAGCAGCTCCCAGGGCGGCACTGAAGCTTTCTTT.

In its sample, this clonotype was seen a few times. The chain employs TRBV6-6 and TRBJ2-7; tentative D call: TRBD2 (6 bases). The germline CDR1 and CDR2 sequences are MNHNY and SVGAGI (reference sequence). The CDR3 runs to 11 residues. V dropped 5 bases and J dropped 9 bases, with 11 bases sitting between them. The CDR3 region is CASSGGKGQYF. The CDR3 DNA reads TGTGCCAGCAGTGGGGGGAAGGGGCAGTACTTC.

This clonotype was seen many times. The rearrangement links TRBV5-4 to TRBJ2-1, with 8 positions matching TRBD2. In germline, CDR1 is SGHNT, CDR2 YYREEE (reference sequence). J lost 7 bases, V lost 4 bases, and 10 bases had no gene match. The CDR3 is 15 amino acids. Here the CDR3 DNA reads TGTGCCAGCAGCCACTTCTCAGCGGGAGAAAATGAGCAGTTCTTC. Its translation is CASSHFSAGENEQFF.

This clonotype has ten or more counts. The chain employs TRBV12-3 or TRBV12-4 and TRBJ2-5; no firm D call. V gave up 3 bases and J gave up 1 base, with 6 bases separating them. CDR3 length: 13 residues. DNA for the CDR3: TGTGCCAGCAGTTTTGGGATCCAAGAGACCCAGTACTTC. The encoded protein is CASSFGIQETQYF.

The J gene is TRBJ2-4, the V gene TRBV20-1; D perhaps matches TRBD2 (6 bases). Germline CDR1 reads DFQATT; CDR2 reads SNEGSKA (reference sequence). Trimming stripped 7 bases from V and 1 base from J, with 11 bases between. This CDR3 has 13 amino acids. The DNA of the CDR3 is TGCAGTGTGCCGGGAGATGCCAAAAACATTCAGTACTTC. Its translation is CSVPGDAKNIQYF.

The chain employs TRBV27 and TRBJ1-2; D is unclear. With 3 bases removed from V and 1 base from J, the gap between germline ends came to 6 bases. The CDR3 totals 13 residues. Germline V gene lookup returns CDR1 MNHEY and CDR2 SMNVEV (reference sequence). This CDR3 reads CASSFADNYGYTF. CDR3 coding DNA: TGTGCCAGCAGTTTCGCAGATAACTATGGCTACACCTTC.

This clonotype was counted only a few times. The chain uses TRBV12-3 or TRBV12-4 and TRBJ2-7; D is perhaps TRBD2 (5 bases). CDR3 length: 15 amino acids. V was cut by 6 bases and J by 6 bases, with 21 bases left in between. This CDR3 is CASSKADLVYSEQYF. The CDR3, as DNA: TGTGCCAGCAGCAAAGCGGATTTAGTCTATTCCGAGCAGTACTTC.

This clonotype turned up a few times. V usage is TRBV5-4 and J usage is TRBJ1-3; 9 nucleotides align to TRBD1. V lost 3 bases and J lost 8; bases outside the gene matches: 9. The germline V gene encodes CDR1 SGHNT and CDR2 YYREEE (reference sequence). The CDR3 totals 15 residues. The CDR3 here is CASSSAGQGFDTIYF. In DNA form, the CDR3 reads TGTGCCAGCAGCTCGGCCGGACAGGGGTTTGACACCATATATTTT. Based on the CDR3 plus reference TRBV5-4 and TRBJ1-3, the full variable domain is ETGVTQSPTHLIKTRGQQVTLRCSSQSGHNTVSWYQQALGQGPQFIFQYYREEENGRGNFPPRFSGLQFPNYSSELNVNALELDDSALYLCASSSAGQGFDTIYFGEGSWLTVV.

This clonotype was detected ten times or more. The gene calls are TRBV7-2 and TRBJ2-1, with no clear D. This CDR3 region has 12 residues. The germline V and J ends were trimmed by 1 base and 12 bases, with 10 bases remaining between them. CDR1 is SGHTA and CDR2 is FQGNSA in the germline V gene. CDR3 region: CASSLERVAQFF. For the CDR3, the DNA is TGTGCCAGCAGCTTAGAAAGGGTCGCGCAGTTCTTC.

A few counts support this clonotype. A read error may account for a junction end that differs from germline. The chain links TRBV5-3 to TRBJ2-1; D remains ambiguous. TRBV5-3 is recorded as an ORF, its role being uncertain. The CDR3 covers 17 residues. The CDR3 DNA sequence: TGTGCCAGCAGCTTGACTGCGAGCTCGGGCGCCTACAATGAGCAGTTCTTC. It translates to CASSLTASSGAYNEQFF.

This chain connects TRBV10-3 to TRBJ2-7; a weak D match, TRBD1 (5 bases). The length of the CDR3 is 12 residues. Germline values: CDR1 ENHRY, CDR2 SYGVKD. V lost 8 bases to trimming and J lost 2 bases, with 10 bases between them. CDR3 nucleotides: TGTGCCATCGGAGAGGACACCTACGAGCAGTACTTC. This gives the protein CAIGEDTYEQYF.

V is TRBV19 and J is TRBJ2-1; 11 bases match TRBD1. Germline V gives CDR1 LNHDA, CDR2 SQIVND (reference sequence). With 5 bases clipped from V and 8 bases from J, the junction kept 23 bases outside the gene matches. The CDR3 extends over 20 amino acids. The CDR3 DNA sequence: TGTGCCAGTAGTCCGATAAGGACAGGGGGCGTAGAAGCGTTCGGCCATGAGCAGTTCTTC. It yields the protein CASSPIRTGGVEAFGHEQFF. Supplemented by reference TRBV19 and TRBJ2-1, the full variable domain reads DGGITQSPKYLFRKEGQNVTLSCEQNLNHDAMYWYRQDPGQGLRLIYYSQIVNDFQKGDIAEGYSVSREKKESFPLTVTSAQKNPTAFYLCASSPIRTGGVEAFGHEQFFGPGTRLTVL.

This clonotype was seen a handful of times. The chain combines TRBV4-2 with TRBJ2-5, with unresolved D. V lost 5 bases and J lost 3, with 10 bases in between. The CDR3 is 13 residues long. CDR1 LGHNA and CDR2 YNFKEQ come from the germline V gene. This chain's CDR3 is CASSNPAEETQYF. As DNA, the CDR3 is TGTGCCAGCAGCAATCCAGCCGAAGAGACCCAGTACTTC.

This clonotype was recorded a few times. The chain uses TRBV6-6 and TRBJ1-5, with D uncertain. CDR1 MNHNY and CDR2 SVGAGI come from the germline V gene (reference sequence). V lost 4 bases and J lost 7, with 20 bases in between. The CDR3 runs to 16 residues. CDR3 loop: CASSSEPDTVLQPQHF. In nucleotides, the CDR3 is TGTGCCAGCAGTTCTGAGCCAGACACCGTCCTACAGCCCCAGCATTTT.

This clonotype was seen only a few times. This chain links TRBV28 with TRBJ2-3, with D possibly being TRBD2 (5 bases). The CDR3 sequence is 15 residues long. The V gene's germline CDR1 is MDHEN and CDR2 SYDVKM. V was clipped by 6 bases and J by 3 bases, with 16 bases between them. The CDR3 region has the DNA TGTGCCAGCAGCCTGAGGGAGCCCTTAACAGATACGCAGTATTTT. It encodes CASSLREPLTDTQYF.

The CDR3 nucleotides are TGTGCCAGCAGCTTAGACCGAAGCGCTGAGCAGTACTTC. Its translation: CASSLDRSAEQYF. The chain couples TRBV11-2 to TRBJ2-7; D is unresolved. Germline-derived CDR1 and CDR2 are SGHAT and FQNNGV. CDR3 length equals 13 residues. V lost 0 bases, J lost 7 bases, and 10 bases lay in between.